Listed below are T cell receptor beta chains from one sample, sequenced in a study of breast tumors, draining lymph nodes, adjacent tissues. TCRdb re-called the multiplex PCR reads through MiXCR, storing one row per CDR3 protein. The sample carries some 100,000 distinct CDR3 sequences, around 21% recorded once. Input material: axillary lymph node tissue. The receptors come from a female donor with breast cancer. Some clones in this sample may be carry-over from other donors' samples. The CDR3 runs from the conserved cysteine through the conserved F or W. The D gene is left open where the match is weak. Clone size appears in some rows only: once, few, many, or a class for an expanded clone.

D: TRBD2
V: TRBV10-3
size: many
J: TRBJ2-1
length: 16
DNA: TGTGCCATCAGTGACCCGAGGGCTAGCGGGAGAAATGAGCAGTTCTTC
CDR3: CAISDPRASGRNEQFF

D: -
V: TRBV2
size: few
J: TRBJ1-1
length: 13
DNA: TGTGCCAGCAGTTATCAGGGGAACACTGAAGCTTTCTTT
CDR3: CASSYQGNTEAFF

D: -
V: TRBV6-5
size: many
J: TRBJ1-2
length: 14
DNA: TGTGCCAGCAGGGAATCGGGGGGCTATTATGGCTACACCTTC
CDR3: CASRESGGYYGYTF

D: -
V: TRBV2
size: many
J: TRBJ1-2
length: 15
DNA: TGTGCCAGCAGGATCGAGGGCAGCCTTAACTATGGCTACACCTTC
CDR3: CASRIEGSLNYGYTF

D: TRBD1
V: TRBV5-1
size: many
J: TRBJ2-7
length: 15
DNA: TGCGCCAGCAGCTTGCGTCCCGGGACAGGGGCCGAGCAGTACTTC
CDR3: CASSLRPGTGAEQYF

D: TRBD1
V: TRBV2
size: -
J: TRBJ2-7
length: 13
DNA: TGTGCCAGCTTCTTGACAGGGGCCTACGAGCAGTGCTTC
CDR3: CASFLTGAYEQCF

D: -
V: TRBV6-5
size: many
J: TRBJ1-2
length: 13
DNA: TGTGCCAGCAGTTACTCCGAGGGCTATGGCTACACCTTC
CDR3: CASSYSEGYGYTF

D: TRBD2
V: TRBV20-1
size: many
J: TRBJ2-7
length: 16
DNA: TGCAGTGCTACTACGAGCGGGAGGGCCTCTTACGGCGAGCAGTACTTC
CDR3: CSATTSGRASYGEQYF

D: -
V: TRBV11-2
size: many
J: TRBJ2-1
length: 16
DNA: TGTGCCAGCAGCTCCAGACTGGACCGCTCCTACAATGAGCAGTTCTTC
CDR3: CASSSRLDRSYNEQFF

D: -
V: TRBV6-1
size: many
J: TRBJ2-7
length: 14
DNA: TGTGCCAGCCGGTTCGAGGTATTCGGTGGCGAGCAGTACTTC
CDR3: CASRFEVFGGEQYF

D: TRBD2
V: TRBV12-3/TRBV12-4
size: many
J: TRBJ2-1
length: 14
DNA: TGTGCCAGCAGTTTAGGGACTAGCGGCAATGAGCAGTTCTTC
CDR3: CASSLGTSGNEQFF

D: -
V: TRBV30
size: -
J: TRBJ2-2
length: 13
DNA: TGTGCCTGGAGTAAGGAGGGCTACGGGGAGCTGTTTTTT
CDR3: CAWSKEGYGELFF

D: -
V: TRBV4-1
size: -
J: TRBJ1-5
length: 13
DNA: TGCGCCAGCAGCCAAGAGAGGGGCGGGTCCCAGCATTTT
CDR3: CASSQERGGSQHF

D: -
V: TRBV7-2
size: many
J: TRBJ2-6
length: 15
DNA: TGTGCCAGCAGCTTAGGTATAGGGGGGGCCAACGTCCTGACTTTC
CDR3: CASSLGIGGANVLTF

D: -
V: TRBV4-1
size: many
J: TRBJ2-2
length: 13
DNA: TGCGCCAGCAGCCAAGGTTATGTCGGGGAGCTGTTTTTT
CDR3: CASSQGYVGELFF

D: -
V: TRBV4-1
size: many
J: TRBJ2-2
length: 14
DNA: TGCGCCAGCAGCCAAGAAGGGAGTGCCGGGGAGCTGTTTTTT
CDR3: CASSQEGSAGELFF

D: TRBD2
V: TRBV6-4
size: many
J: TRBJ2-5
length: 14
DNA: TGTGCCCGTCAGACTAGCGGGGGCCAAGAGACCCAGTACTTC
CDR3: CARQTSGGQETQYF

D: -
V: TRBV19
size: many
J: TRBJ1-5
length: 12
DNA: TGTGCCAGTAGTCCCAACTATCAGCCCCAGCATTTT
CDR3: CASSPNYQPQHF

D: -
V: TRBV6-1
size: many
J: TRBJ2-7
length: 17
DNA: TGTGCCAGCAGCGTATTCAGCAGGGCTCGGGTGACCTACGAGCAGTACTTC
CDR3: CASSVFSRARVTYEQYF

D: -
V: TRBV2
size: many
J: TRBJ2-3
length: 11
DNA: TGTGCCAGCAGGTTAACGGGTACGCAGTATTTT
CDR3: CASRLTGTQYF

D: -
V: TRBV5-1
size: many
J: TRBJ2-1
length: 12
DNA: TGCGCCAGCAGCTTGGAGATCGGTGAGCAGTTCTTC
CDR3: CASSLEIGEQFF

D: -
V: TRBV7-8
size: many
J: TRBJ2-7
length: 16
DNA: TGTGCCAGCAGCTTAGTGGGCGGCGGGTACTCCTACGAGCAGTACTTC
CDR3: CASSLVGGGYSYEQYF

D: -
V: TRBV28
size: many
J: TRBJ2-7
length: 13
DNA: TGTGCCAGCAGTTTGCCGCAGGGTTCCGAGCAGTACTTC
CDR3: CASSLPQGSEQYF

D: TRBD1
V: TRBV7-2
size: many
J: TRBJ2-1
length: 14
DNA: TGTGCCAGCCAGGGACAGATCTCCTACAATGAGCAGTTCTTC
CDR3: CASQGQISYNEQFF

D: -
V: TRBV15
size: many
J: TRBJ2-3
length: 13
DNA: TGTGCCACCAGGGGTTCTAGCACAGATACGCAGTATTTT
CDR3: CATRGSSTDTQYF

D: TRBD1
V: TRBV20-1
size: -
J: TRBJ1-2
length: 12
DNA: TGCAGTGCTAGAGGACAGGGGGATGGCTACACCTTC
CDR3: CSARGQGDGYTF

D: -
V: TRBV27
size: few
J: TRBJ2-3
length: 16
DNA: TGTGCCAGCAGTCCCTTAAAGGTAGCGGGCACAGATACGCAGTATTTT
CDR3: CASSPLKVAGTDTQYF

D: TRBD1
V: TRBV20-1
size: many
J: TRBJ1-2
length: 14
DNA: TGCAGTGCTAGAGATCTTGACAGGGTGTATGGCTACACCTTC
CDR3: CSARDLDRVYGYTF

D: -
V: TRBV9
size: -
J: TRBJ1-1
length: 13
DNA: TGTGCCAGCAGCGTAGGAACCGGGACTGAAGCTTTCTTT
CDR3: CASSVGTGTEAFF

D: TRBD1
V: TRBV19
size: -
J: TRBJ2-6
length: 15
DNA: TGTGCCACCACCGACAGGGCCTCTGGGGCCAACGTCCTGACTTTC
CDR3: CATTDRASGANVLTF

D: -
V: TRBV29-1
size: many
J: TRBJ2-7
length: 12
DNA: TGCAGCGTTTCGGGACTGGGCTACGAGCAGTACTTC
CDR3: CSVSGLGYEQYF

D: TRBD1
V: TRBV12-3/TRBV12-4
size: many
J: TRBJ1-2
length: 14
DNA: TGTGCCAGCAGCCCCGGGACAGGGTTTTTAGGCTACACCTTC
CDR3: CASSPGTGFLGYTF

D: -
V: TRBV20-1
size: many
J: TRBJ1-5
length: 14
DNA: TGCAGTGCTAGACTCATAAATAGCAATCAGCCCCAGCATTTT
CDR3: CSARLINSNQPQHF

D: TRBD1
V: TRBV27
size: -
J: TRBJ2-3
length: 16
DNA: TGTGCCAGCAGCCCTAGGGACAGGGGTTGGACAGATACGCAGTATTTT
CDR3: CASSPRDRGWTDTQYF

D: TRBD1
V: TRBV7-8
size: -
J: TRBJ1-1
length: 15
DNA: TGTGCCACCGGACGACAGGGCACTTTGAACACTGAAGCTTTCTTT
CDR3: CATGRQGTLNTEAFF

D: TRBD1
V: TRBV29-1
size: many
J: TRBJ1-2
length: 11
DNA: TGCAGCTTCTGGACAGGGGATGGCTACACCTTC
CDR3: CSFWTGDGYTF

D: -
V: TRBV19
size: many
J: TRBJ2-3
length: 14
DNA: TGTGCCAGTAGTACCGCTGGTGGCACAGATACGCAGTATTTT
CDR3: CASSTAGGTDTQYF

D: -
V: TRBV2
size: many
J: TRBJ2-3
length: 17
DNA: TGTGCCAGCAGCGTCCCGGGACTCGCGCCAAGGGGAGATACGCAGTATTTT
CDR3: CASSVPGLAPRGDTQYF

D: TRBD1
V: TRBV10-2
size: many
J: TRBJ2-7
length: 14
DNA: TGCGCCAGCAGTGAAGGGGGCGGGTCCTACGAGCAGTACTTC
CDR3: CASSEGGGSYEQYF

D: -
V: TRBV20-1
size: many
J: TRBJ1-4
length: 14
DNA: TGCAGTGCTAGAACAGGAACAACTAATGAAAAACTGTTTTTT
CDR3: CSARTGTTNEKLFF

D: -
V: TRBV9
size: -
J: TRBJ1-1
length: 14
DNA: TGTGCCAGCAGCGTACTGGCAGAGAACACTGAAGCTTTCTTT
CDR3: CASSVLAENTEAFF

D: -
V: TRBV29-1
size: many
J: TRBJ2-7
length: 13
DNA: TGCAGCGTCGAAATACGGGCGGGATCCGAGCAGTACTTC
CDR3: CSVEIRAGSEQYF

D: TRBD1
V: TRBV20-1
size: -
J: TRBJ2-7
length: 14
DNA: TGCAGTGCTTATCGACAGGGGACCAACCGCGAGCAGTACTTC
CDR3: CSAYRQGTNREQYF

D: TRBD1
V: TRBV5-6
size: many
J: TRBJ1-6
length: 16
DNA: TGTGCCAGCAGCTTACTCGACAGGGGATATAATTCACCCCTCCACTTT
CDR3: CASSLLDRGYNSPLHF

D: -
V: TRBV2
size: many
J: TRBJ1-2
length: 10
DNA: TGTGCCAGCAGCTCCTATGGCTACACCTTC
CDR3: CASSSYGYTF

D: -
V: TRBV12-3/TRBV12-4
size: few
J: TRBJ2-6
length: 17
DNA: TGTGCCAGCACCACGAGTTTGGGTGCAGAAGGGGCCAACGTCCTGACTTTC
CDR3: CASTTSLGAEGANVLTF

D: -
V: TRBV7-2
size: many
J: TRBJ2-7
length: 14
DNA: TGTGCCAGCAGCTTATGGGGGGTCCTTTACGAGCAGTACTTC
CDR3: CASSLWGVLYEQYF

D: -
V: TRBV3-1
size: -
J: TRBJ1-2
length: 14
DNA: TGTGCCAGCAGCCCGGGACATCCTAACTATGGCTACACCTTC
CDR3: CASSPGHPNYGYTF

D: TRBD1
V: TRBV7-9
size: -
J: TRBJ1-1
length: 14
DNA: TGTGCCATTGACAGGGGGCTACGTGGCACTGAAGCTTTCTTT
CDR3: CAIDRGLRGTEAFF

D: TRBD2
V: TRBV5-1
size: few
J: TRBJ2-2
length: 17
DNA: TGCGCCAGCAGCTTGGCGACTAGCGGGCAGAACACCGGGGAGCTGTTTTTT
CDR3: CASSLATSGQNTGELFF

D: TRBD1
V: TRBV6-5
size: few
J: TRBJ2-3
length: 14
DNA: TGTGCCAGCACCGCCGGGACAGTCACAGATACGCAGTATTTT
CDR3: CASTAGTVTDTQYF

D: -
V: TRBV7-2
size: -
J: TRBJ1-2
length: 14
DNA: TGTGCCAGCAGCACCGACAGGACCTCTGTTGAGTACACCTTC
CDR3: CASSTDRTSVEYTF

D: -
V: TRBV6-5
size: many
J: TRBJ1-2
length: 18
DNA: TGTGCCAGCAGTTCACTCCTGACCGGTGGCAGGGGATATCTTGGCTACACCTTC
CDR3: CASSSLLTGGRGYLGYTF

D: -
V: TRBV19
size: many
J: TRBJ1-6
length: 15
DNA: TGTGCCAGTAACCCCGGGCAGGGGAGGAATTCACCCCTCCACTTT
CDR3: CASNPGQGRNSPLHF

D: -
V: TRBV19
size: many
J: TRBJ1-2
length: 11
DNA: TGTGCCAGCACAGAGGGGTACGGCTACACCTTC
CDR3: CASTEGYGYTF